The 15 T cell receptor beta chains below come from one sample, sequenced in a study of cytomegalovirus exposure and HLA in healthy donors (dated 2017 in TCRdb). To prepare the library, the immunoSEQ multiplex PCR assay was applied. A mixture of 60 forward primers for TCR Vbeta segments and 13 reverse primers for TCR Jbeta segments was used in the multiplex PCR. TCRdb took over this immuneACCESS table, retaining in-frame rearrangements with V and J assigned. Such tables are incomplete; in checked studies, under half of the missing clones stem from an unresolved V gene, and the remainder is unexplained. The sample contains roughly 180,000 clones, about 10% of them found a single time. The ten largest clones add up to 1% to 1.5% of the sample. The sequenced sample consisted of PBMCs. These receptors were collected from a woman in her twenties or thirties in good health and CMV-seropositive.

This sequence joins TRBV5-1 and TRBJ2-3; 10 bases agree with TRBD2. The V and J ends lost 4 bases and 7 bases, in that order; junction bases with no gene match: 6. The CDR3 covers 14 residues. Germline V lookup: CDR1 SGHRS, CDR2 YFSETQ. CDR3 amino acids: CASSEREGLYTQYF. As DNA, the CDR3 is TGCGCCAGCAGCGAGCGGGAGGGCCTATATACGCAGTATTTT.

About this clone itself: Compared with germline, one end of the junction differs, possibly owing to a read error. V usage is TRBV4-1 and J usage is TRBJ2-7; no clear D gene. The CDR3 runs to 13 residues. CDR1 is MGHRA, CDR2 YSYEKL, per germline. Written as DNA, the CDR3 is TGCGCCAGCAGCCAAGTTTCAGGCTACGAGCAGTGCTTC. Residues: CASSQVSGYEQCF.

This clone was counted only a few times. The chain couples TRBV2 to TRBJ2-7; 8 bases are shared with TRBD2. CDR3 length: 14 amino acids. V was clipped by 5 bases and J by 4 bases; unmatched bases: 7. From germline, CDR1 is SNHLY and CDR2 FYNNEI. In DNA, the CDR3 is TGTGCCAGCAGTCGAGCGGGAGTCGGGTACGAGCAGTACTTC. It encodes CASSRAGVGYEQYF.

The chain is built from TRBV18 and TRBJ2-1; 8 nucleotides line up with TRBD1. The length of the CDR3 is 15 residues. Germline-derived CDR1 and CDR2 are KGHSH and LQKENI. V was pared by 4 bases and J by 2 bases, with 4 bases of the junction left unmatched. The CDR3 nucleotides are TGTGCCAGCTCACGGATGGGACAGGCCTACAATGAGCAGTTCTTC. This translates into CASSRMGQAYNEQFF.

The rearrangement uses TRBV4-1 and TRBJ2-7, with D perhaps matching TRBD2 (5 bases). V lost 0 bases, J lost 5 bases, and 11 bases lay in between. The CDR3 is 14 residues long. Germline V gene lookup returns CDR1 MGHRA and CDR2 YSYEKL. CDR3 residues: CASSQDLAENEQYF. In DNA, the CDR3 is TGCGCCAGCAGCCAAGATCTAGCCGAAAACGAGCAGTACTTC.

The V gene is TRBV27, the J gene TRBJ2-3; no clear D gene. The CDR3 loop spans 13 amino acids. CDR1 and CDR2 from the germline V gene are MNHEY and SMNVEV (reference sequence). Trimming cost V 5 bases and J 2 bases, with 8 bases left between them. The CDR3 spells CASSLKLTDTQYF. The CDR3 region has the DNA TGTGCCAGCAGTCTCAAACTCACAGATACGCAGTATTTT.

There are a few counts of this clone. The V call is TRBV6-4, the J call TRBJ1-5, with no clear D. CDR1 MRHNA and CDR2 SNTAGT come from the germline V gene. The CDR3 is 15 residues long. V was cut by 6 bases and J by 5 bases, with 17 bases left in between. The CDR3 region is CASRARRSLYQPQHF. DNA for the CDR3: TGTGCCAGCAGAGCCAGGCGATCTCTCTATCAGCCCCAGCATTTT.

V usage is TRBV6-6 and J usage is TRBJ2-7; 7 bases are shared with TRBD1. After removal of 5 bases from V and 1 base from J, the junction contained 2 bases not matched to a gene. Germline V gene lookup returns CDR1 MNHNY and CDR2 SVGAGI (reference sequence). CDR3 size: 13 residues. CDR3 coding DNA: TGTGCCAGCAGTCTCAGGGGGTCCTACGAGCAGTACTTC. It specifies CASSLRGSYEQYF.

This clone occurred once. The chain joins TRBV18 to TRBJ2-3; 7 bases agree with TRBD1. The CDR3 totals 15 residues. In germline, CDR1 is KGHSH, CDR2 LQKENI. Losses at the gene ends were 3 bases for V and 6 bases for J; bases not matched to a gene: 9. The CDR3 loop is CASSPTAQGKDTQYF. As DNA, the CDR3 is TGTGCCAGCTCACCGACGGCACAGGGGAAGGATACGCAGTATTTT.

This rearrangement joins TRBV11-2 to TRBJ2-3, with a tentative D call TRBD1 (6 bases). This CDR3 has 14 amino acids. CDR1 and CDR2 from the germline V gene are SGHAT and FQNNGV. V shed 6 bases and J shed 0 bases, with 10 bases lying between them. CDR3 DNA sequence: TGTGCCAGCAGAGGACAGAGAAGCACAGATACGCAGTATTTT. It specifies CASRGQRSTDTQYF.

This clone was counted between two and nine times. The CDR3 bases are TGTGCCAGCAGTTTTGGGGGGGCGTTCTCTGGAAACACCATATATTTT. Protein sequence: CASSFGGAFSGNTIYF. The gene calls are TRBV2 and TRBJ1-3, with D possibly being TRBD1 (6 bases). V was clipped by 5 bases and J by 0 bases, with 14 bases between them. Germline V CDR1 and CDR2: SNHLY, FYNNEI. The CDR3 extends over 16 amino acids.

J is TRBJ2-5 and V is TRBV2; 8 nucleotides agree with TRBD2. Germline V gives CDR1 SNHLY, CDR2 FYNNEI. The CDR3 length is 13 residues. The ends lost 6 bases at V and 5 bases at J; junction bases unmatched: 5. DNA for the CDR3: TGTGCCAGCAGCGGGGGGGGTCGGGAGACCCAGTACTTC. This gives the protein CASSGGGRETQYF. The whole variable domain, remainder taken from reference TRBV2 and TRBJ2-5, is EPEVTQTPSHQVTQMGQEVILRCVPISNHLYFYWYRQILGQKVEFLVSFYNNEISEKSEIFDDQFSVERPDGSNFTLKIRSTKLEDSAMYFCASSGGGRETQYFGPGTRLLVL.

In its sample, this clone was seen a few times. CDR3 sequence: CASQPPGTGSHEQYF. As DNA, the CDR3 is TGTGCCAGCCAACCACCCGGGACAGGGAGCCACGAGCAGTACTTC. V gene TRBV6-6 combines with J gene TRBJ2-7; 9 nucleotides align to TRBD1. Trimming removed 8 bases from V and 5 bases from J; junction bases left unmatched: 13. Germline CDR1 and CDR2: MNHNY and SVGAGI (reference sequence). CDR3 length: 15 residues.

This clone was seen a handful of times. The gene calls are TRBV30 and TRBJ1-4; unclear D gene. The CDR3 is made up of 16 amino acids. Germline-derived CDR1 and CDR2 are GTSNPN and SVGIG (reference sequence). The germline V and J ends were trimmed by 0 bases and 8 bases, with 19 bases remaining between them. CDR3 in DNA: TGTGCCTGGAGTGTCGCTGAACGGCCGGGTGTGGAAAAACTGTTTTTT. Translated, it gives CAWSVAERPGVEKLFF.

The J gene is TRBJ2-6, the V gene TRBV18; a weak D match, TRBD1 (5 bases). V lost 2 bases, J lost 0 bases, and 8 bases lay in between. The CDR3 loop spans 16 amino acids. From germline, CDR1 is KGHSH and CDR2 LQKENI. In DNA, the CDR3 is TGTGCCAGCTCACCATGGGGCTCCTCTGGGGCCAACGTCCTGACTTTC. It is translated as CASSPWGSSGANVLTF. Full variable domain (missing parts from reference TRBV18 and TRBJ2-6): NAGVMQNPRHLVRRRGQEARLRCSPMKGHSHVYWYRQLPEEGLKFMVYLQKENIIDESGMPKERFSAEFPKEGPSILRIQQVVRGDSAAYFCASSPWGSSGANVLTFGAGSRLTVL.